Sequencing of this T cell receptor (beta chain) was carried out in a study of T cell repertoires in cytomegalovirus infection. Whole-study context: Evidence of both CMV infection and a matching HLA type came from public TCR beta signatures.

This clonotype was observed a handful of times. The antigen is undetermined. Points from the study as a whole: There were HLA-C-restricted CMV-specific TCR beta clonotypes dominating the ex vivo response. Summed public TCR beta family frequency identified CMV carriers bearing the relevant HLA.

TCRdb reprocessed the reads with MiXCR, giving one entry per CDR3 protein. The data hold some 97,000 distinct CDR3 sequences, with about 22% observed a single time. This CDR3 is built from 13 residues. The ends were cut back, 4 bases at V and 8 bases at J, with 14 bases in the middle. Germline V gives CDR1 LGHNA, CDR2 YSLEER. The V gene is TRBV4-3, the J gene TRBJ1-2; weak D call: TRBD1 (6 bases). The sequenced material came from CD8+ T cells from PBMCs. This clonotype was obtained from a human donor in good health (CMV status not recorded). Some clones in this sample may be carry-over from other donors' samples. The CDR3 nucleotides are TGCGCCAGCAGCCTACGAGGGGGAATGGGCTACACCTTC. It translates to CASSLRGGMGYTF.